This TCR beta chain comes out of a study of T cell responses to AZD1222 COVID-19 vaccine. The repertoire was sequenced with immunoSEQ multiplex PCR; TCRdb's copy has only in-frame clones and lacks some. In the table there are 140,000 or so clones, around 90% of which are singletons. Pooling of second doses given at about 4 or about 12 weeks was done. Study results and caveats: Repertoires were obtained solely post-peak T cell response. Reportedly, nearly half of unique spike TCRs recognized epitopes outside B.1.351/B.1.1.7 mutations.

The CDR3 is 13 residues long. Germline V gene lookup returns CDR1 SEHNR and CDR2 FQNEAQ (reference sequence). Deletions cut 6 bases from V and 3 bases from J, with 11 bases between. Points on this clone: Its target is not known.

The rearrangement links TRBV7-9 to TRBJ1-1; perhaps TRBD1 as D (5 bases). The source is an adult who received the AZD1222 COVID-19 vaccine. The source was peripheral blood, collected 28 days after the second AZD1222 dose. The CDR3 loop is CASRSSGHTEAFF. In DNA, the CDR3 is TGTGCCAGCAGATCATCGGGGCACACTGAAGCTTTCTTT.